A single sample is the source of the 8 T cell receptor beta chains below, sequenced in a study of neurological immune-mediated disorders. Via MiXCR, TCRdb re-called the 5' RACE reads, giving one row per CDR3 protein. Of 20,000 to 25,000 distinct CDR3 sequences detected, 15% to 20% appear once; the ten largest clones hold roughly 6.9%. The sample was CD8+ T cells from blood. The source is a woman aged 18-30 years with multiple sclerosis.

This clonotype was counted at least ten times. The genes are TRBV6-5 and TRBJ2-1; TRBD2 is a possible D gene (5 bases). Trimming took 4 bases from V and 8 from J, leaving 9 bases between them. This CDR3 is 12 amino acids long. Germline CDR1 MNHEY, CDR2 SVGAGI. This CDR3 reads CASSWDSDEQFF. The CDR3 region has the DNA TGTGCCAGCAGTTGGGATAGCGATGAGCAGTTCTTC.

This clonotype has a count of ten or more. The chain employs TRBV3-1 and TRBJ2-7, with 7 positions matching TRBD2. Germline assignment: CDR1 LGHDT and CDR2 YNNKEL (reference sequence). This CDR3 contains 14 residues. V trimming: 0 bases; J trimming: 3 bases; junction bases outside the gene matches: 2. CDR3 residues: CASSQDASGYEQYV. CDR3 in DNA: TGTGCCAGCAGCCAAGATGCTAGCGGCTACGAGCAGTACGTC.

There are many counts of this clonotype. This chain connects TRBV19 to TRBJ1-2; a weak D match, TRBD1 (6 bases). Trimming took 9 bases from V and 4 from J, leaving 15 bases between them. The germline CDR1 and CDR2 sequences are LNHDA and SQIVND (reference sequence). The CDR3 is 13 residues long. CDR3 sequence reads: CASATGLFYGYTF. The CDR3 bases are TGTGCCAGCGCGACAGGATTGTTCTATGGCTACACCTTC.

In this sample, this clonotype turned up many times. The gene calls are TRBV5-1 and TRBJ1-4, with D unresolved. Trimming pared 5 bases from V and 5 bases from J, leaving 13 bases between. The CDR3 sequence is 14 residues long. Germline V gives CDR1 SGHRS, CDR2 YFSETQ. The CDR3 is CASRPPGLNEKLFF. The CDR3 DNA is TGCGCCAGCAGACCGCCGGGATTGAATGAAAAACTGTTTTTT.

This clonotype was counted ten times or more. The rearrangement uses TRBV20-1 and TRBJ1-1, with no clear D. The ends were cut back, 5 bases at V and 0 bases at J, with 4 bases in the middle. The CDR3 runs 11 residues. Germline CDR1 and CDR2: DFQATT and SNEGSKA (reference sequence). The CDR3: CSAFLNTEAFF. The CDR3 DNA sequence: TGCAGTGCTTTTTTGAACACTGAAGCTTTCTTT.

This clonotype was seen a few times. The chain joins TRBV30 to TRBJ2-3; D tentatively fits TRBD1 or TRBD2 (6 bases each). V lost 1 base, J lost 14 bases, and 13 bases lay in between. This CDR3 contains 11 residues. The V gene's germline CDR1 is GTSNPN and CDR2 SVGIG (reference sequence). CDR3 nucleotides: TGTGCCTGGAGTGAGGGGGGAACCGGGTATTTT. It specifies CAWSEGGTGYF. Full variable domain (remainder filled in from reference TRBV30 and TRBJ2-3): SQTIHQWPATLVQPVGSPLSLECTVEGTSNPNLYWYRQAAGRGLQLLFYSVGIGQISSEVPQNLSASRPQDRQFILSSKKLLLSDSGFYLCAWSEGGTGYFGPGTRLTVL.

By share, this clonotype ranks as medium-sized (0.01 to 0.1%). The CDR3 bases are TGTGCCAGCAGCCCTGTGGGACAGGGATACTATGGCTACACCTTC. Amino acids: CASSPVGQGYYGYTF. The rearrangement links TRBV3-1 to TRBJ1-2; 9 nucleotides line up with TRBD1. CDR1 and CDR2 (germline): LGHDT, YNNKEL (reference sequence). The CDR3 loop spans 15 amino acids. The V and J ends lost 4 bases and 3 bases, in that order; junction bases with no gene match: 6.

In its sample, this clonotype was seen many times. The CDR3 nucleotides are TGCGCCAGCAGCTTGGTAACCAGACGCTCTGGGGCCAACGTCCTGACTTTC. This sequence encodes CASSLVTRRSGANVLTF. The gene calls are TRBV5-1 and TRBJ2-6; D gene uncertain. CDR3 length: 17 amino acids. Germline loops: CDR1 SGHRS, CDR2 YFSETQ. V was pared by 0 bases and J by 0 bases, with 10 bases between.